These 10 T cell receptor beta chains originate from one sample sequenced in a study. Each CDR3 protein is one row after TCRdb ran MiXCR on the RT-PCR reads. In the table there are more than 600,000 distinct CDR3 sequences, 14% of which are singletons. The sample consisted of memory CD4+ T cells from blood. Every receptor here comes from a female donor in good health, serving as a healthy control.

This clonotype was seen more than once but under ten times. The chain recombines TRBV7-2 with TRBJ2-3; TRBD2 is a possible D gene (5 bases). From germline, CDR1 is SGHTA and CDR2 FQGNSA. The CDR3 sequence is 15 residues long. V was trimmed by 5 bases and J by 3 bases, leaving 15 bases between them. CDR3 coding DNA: TGTGCCAGCAGCCCAGGAGGTCCGGGTACAGATACGCAGTATTTT. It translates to CASSPGGPGTDTQYF.

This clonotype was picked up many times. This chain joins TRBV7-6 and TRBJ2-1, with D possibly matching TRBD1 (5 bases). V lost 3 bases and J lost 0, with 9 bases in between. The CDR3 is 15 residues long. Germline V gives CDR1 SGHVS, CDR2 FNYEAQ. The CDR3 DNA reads TGTGCCAGCAGCTTTCAGGGTGGCTCCTACAATGAGCAGTTCTTC. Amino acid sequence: CASSFQGGSYNEQFF.

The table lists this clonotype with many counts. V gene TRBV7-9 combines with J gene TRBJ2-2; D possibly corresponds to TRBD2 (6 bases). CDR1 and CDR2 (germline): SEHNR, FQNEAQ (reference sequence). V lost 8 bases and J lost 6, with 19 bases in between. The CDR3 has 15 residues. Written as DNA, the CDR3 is TGTGCCAGCCGGACGGGACGCGGGGTCTCCGGGGAGCTGTTTTTT. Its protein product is CASRTGRGVSGELFF.

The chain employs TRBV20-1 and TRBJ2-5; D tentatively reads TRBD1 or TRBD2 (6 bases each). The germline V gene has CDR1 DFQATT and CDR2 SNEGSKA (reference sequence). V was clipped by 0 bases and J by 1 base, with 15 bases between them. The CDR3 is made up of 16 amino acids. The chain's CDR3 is CSARERRGGSQETQYF. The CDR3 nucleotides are TGCAGTGCTAGAGAGAGGAGAGGGGGGTCCCAAGAGACCCAGTACTTC.

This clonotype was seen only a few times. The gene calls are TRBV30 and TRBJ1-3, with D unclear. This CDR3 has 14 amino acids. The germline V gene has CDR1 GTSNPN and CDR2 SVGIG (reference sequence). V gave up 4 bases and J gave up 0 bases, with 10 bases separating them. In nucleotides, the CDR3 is TGTGCCTGGACCCGGACCCTCTCTGGAAACACCATATATTTT. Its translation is CAWTRTLSGNTIYF.

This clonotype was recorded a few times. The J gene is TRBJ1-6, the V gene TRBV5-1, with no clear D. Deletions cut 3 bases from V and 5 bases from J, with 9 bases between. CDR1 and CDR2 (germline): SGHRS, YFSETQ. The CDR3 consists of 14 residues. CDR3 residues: CASSSLTDNSPLHF. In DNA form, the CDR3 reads TGCGCCAGCAGCTCCCTGACCGATAATTCACCCCTCCACTTT.

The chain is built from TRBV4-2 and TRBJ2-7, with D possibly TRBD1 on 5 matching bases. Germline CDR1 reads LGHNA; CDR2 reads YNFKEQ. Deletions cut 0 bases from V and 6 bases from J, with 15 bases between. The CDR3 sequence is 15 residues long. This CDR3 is CASSQDISTALEQYF. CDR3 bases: TGTGCCAGCAGCCAAGATATTTCGACAGCACTCGAGCAGTACTTC.

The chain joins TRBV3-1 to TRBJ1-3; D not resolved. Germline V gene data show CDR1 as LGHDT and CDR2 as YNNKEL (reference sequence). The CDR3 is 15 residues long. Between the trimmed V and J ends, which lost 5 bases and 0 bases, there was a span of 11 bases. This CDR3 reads CASSSRLGSGNTIYF. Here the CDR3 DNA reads TGTGCCAGCAGCTCCCGGTTGGGCTCTGGAAACACCATATATTTT.

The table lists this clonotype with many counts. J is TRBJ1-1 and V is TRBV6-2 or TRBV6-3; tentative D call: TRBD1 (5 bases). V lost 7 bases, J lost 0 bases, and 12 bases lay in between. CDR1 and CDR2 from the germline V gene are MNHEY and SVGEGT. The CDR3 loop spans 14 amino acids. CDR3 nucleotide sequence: TGTGCCAGCACCCCGGGACTCATGAACACTGAAGCTTTCTTT. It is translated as CASTPGLMNTEAFF.

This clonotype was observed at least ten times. For the CDR3, the DNA is TGCAGTGCTAGAGAAGGGTCGAACACTGAAGCTTTCTTT. Protein: CSAREGSNTEAFF. The rearrangement joins TRBV20-1 to TRBJ1-1; D call uncertain. Germline CDR1 is DFQATT and CDR2 is SNEGSKA (reference sequence). The CDR3 contains 13 residues. V lost 0 bases, J lost 1 base, and 6 bases lay in between.